The 15 T cell receptor beta chains in this list originate from one sample, sequenced in a study of T cells in Graves' hyperthyroidism and ophthalmopathy. The TCR beta CDR3 regions underwent amplification using RNA transcripts as the source. Researchers ran a first-round RT-PCR on the TCR CDR3 using the HTBI primer set. MiXCR was run by TCRdb on the multiplex PCR reads, yielding one entry per CDR3 protein. The sample yields 94,000 or so distinct CDR3 sequences, roughly 49% seen once. The sample was blood. The source is a woman between 40 and 50 years old with Graves' hyperthyroidism.

Details on this clonotype: A junction boundary mismatches the germline segment, possibly from a read error. The rearrangement uses TRBV7-8 and TRBJ2-5, with TRBD2 matching 8 bases. The germline gives CDR1 SGHVS, CDR2 FQNEAQ. CDR3 length: 13 residues. The DNA for the CDR3 is TGCGCCAGCAGCGGGAGTCGGGGAGAGACCCAGTACTTC. Its translation is CASSGSRGETQYF.

The chain has TRBV13 and TRBJ1-4; TRBD1 agrees at 7 bases. Germline V CDR1 and CDR2: PRHDT, FYEKMQ (reference sequence). V shed 0 bases, J shed 8 bases, and the junction held 6 bases outside the gene matches. This CDR3 region has 15 residues. The CDR3 bases are TGTGCCAGCAGCTTAGGCCCTGGCAGGGGGGAAAAACTGTTTTTT. It yields the protein CASSLGPGRGEKLFF. Together with reference TRBV13 and TRBJ1-4, the CDR3 gives the full variable domain: AAGVIQSPRHLIKEKRETATLKCYPIPRHDTVYWYQQGPGQDPQFLISFYEKMQSDKGSIPDRFSAQQFSDYHSELNMSSLELGDSALYFCASSLGPGRGEKLFFGSGTQLSVL.

With regard to this clonotype: A read error may explain this, as a much larger clone is one base away. This chain links TRBV20-1 with TRBJ2-3, with D maybe TRBD2 (5 bases). This CDR3 has 12 residues. The germline V gene encodes CDR1 DFQATT and CDR2 SNEGSKA (reference sequence). Written as DNA, the CDR3 is TGCAGTACTAGGCCGAGCCTGGATACGCAGTATTTT. Encoded protein: CSTRPSLDTQYF.

By sample share, this clonotype is large (0.1 to 1%). Here the CDR3 reads CASRGAGRNTEAFF. CDR3 DNA sequence: TGTGCCAGCAGGGGGGCAGGGCGAAACACTGAAGCTTTCTTT. V is TRBV25-1 and J is TRBJ1-1; TRBD1 might be the D (6 bases). Germline-derived CDR1 and CDR2 are MGHDK and SYGVNS. This CDR3 contains 14 residues. Trimming stripped 6 bases from V and 2 bases from J, with 13 bases between. The full variable domain, rest sourced from reference TRBV25-1 and TRBJ1-1, is EADIYQTPRYLVIGTGKKITLECSQTMGHDKMYWYQQDPGMELHLIHYSYGVNSTEKGDLSSESTVSRIRTEHFPLTLESARPSHTSQYLCASRGAGRNTEAFFGQGTRLTVV.

This clonotype has ten or more counts. The junction departs from the called germline gene at one end, perhaps through a read error. The gene calls are TRBV6-4 and TRBJ2-2; TRBD1 might be the D (6 bases). The CDR3 is made up of 16 amino acids. Germline lookup yields CDR1 MRHNA and CDR2 SNTAGT. Here the CDR3 DNA reads TGTGCCAGCAGCGACTCCGGGACAAGGAACACCGGGGAGCTGTTTTTT. Encoded protein: CASSDSGTRNTGELFF.

The V gene is TRBV6-1, the J gene TRBJ2-6; TRBD1 agrees at 8 bases. V was clipped by 7 bases and J by 3 bases; unmatched bases: 8. The CDR3 is made up of 16 amino acids. Germline loops: CDR1 MNHNS, CDR2 SASEGT. The CDR3 nucleotides are TGTGCCAGCACCGACAGACAGGGGTTTGGGGCCAACGTCCTGACTTTC. This gives the protein CASTDRQGFGANVLTF.

About this clonotype: A single base separates this from a much larger clone, so it may be a read error. J is TRBJ1-2 and V is TRBV2; TRBD1 might be the D (5 bases). The germline CDR1 and CDR2 sequences are SNHLY and FYNNEI. The V and J ends lost 6 bases and 11 bases respectively, with 19 bases between them. The CDR3 runs 13 residues. CDR3 coding DNA: TGTGCCAGCAGCACCACTACGCCGGGGGGTTACACCTTC. This codes for CASSTTTPGGYTF.

This clonotype was recorded once. At one end the junction does not follow the germline gene, possibly because of a read error. This chain connects TRBV19 to TRBJ2-2; TRBD2 matches 11 bases. This CDR3 contains 19 residues. Germline CDR1 reads LNHDA; CDR2 reads SQIVND (reference sequence). CDR3 sequence reads: CASSPHEASGRIYTGELLF. CDR3 bases: TGTGCCAGTAGTCCCCACGAGGCTAGCGGGAGGATATACACGGGGGAGCTGCTTTTT.

Concerning this clonotype itself: This likely comes from a read error, as the CDR3 has no conserved phenylalanine or tryptophan at its end. The chain links TRBV2 to TRBJ2-6; D is uncertain. Per germline, CDR1 SNHLY and CDR2 FYNNEI. V gave up 2 bases and J gave up 3 bases, with 14 bases separating them. The CDR3 has 17 amino acids. The CDR3, as DNA: TGTGCCAGCAGTGAATCCGTCTTCCTCGGTGGGGCCAACGTCCTGACTCCA. Its translation is CASSESVFLGGANVLTP.

This clonotype showed up many times. The rearrangement uses TRBV27 and TRBJ2-7; TRBD1 might be the D (5 bases). The V and J ends lost 5 bases and 0 bases respectively, with 11 bases between them. The CDR3 has 14 amino acids. Germline CDR1 reads MNHEY; CDR2 reads SMNVEV (reference sequence). The CDR3 DNA follows: TGTGCCAGCAGTAACGGACACAGCTCCTACGAGCAGTACTTC. Its protein product is CASSNGHSSYEQYF.

The chain combines TRBV10-3 with TRBJ1-1; no clear D. Deletions cut 6 bases from V and 0 bases from J, with 8 bases between. The germline gives CDR1 ENHRY, CDR2 SYGVKD. This CDR3 is built from 13 residues. CDR3 residues: CAISAVMNTEAFF. In DNA, the CDR3 is TGTGCCATCAGCGCAGTCATGAACACTGAAGCTTTCTTT.

This clonotype appeared a few times. The rearrangement links TRBV15 to TRBJ2-7; a weak D match, TRBD2 (6 bases). This CDR3 has 17 residues. Germline V lookup: CDR1 LNHNV, CDR2 YYDKDF (reference sequence). V was cut by 0 bases and J by 0 bases, with 15 bases left in between. CDR3 sequence reads: CATSRDSGPRGSYEQYF. CDR3 DNA sequence: TGTGCCACCAGCAGAGATAGCGGTCCACGGGGCTCCTACGAGCAGTACTTC.

This clonotype was observed many times. The chain uses TRBV7-9 and TRBJ1-2, with D unresolved. The V gene lost 0 bases and the J gene lost 3 bases, with 8 bases spanning the gap. This CDR3 has 14 residues. Germline loops: CDR1 SEHNR, CDR2 FQNEAQ (reference sequence). The CDR3 is CASSLAPADYGYTF. In DNA form, the CDR3 reads TGTGCCAGCAGCTTAGCGCCAGCAGACTATGGCTACACCTTC.

The gene calls are TRBV5-4 and TRBJ2-2; perhaps D is TRBD1 or TRBD2 (5 bases each). CDR3 length: 15 residues. Germline V gene lookup returns CDR1 SGHNT and CDR2 YYREEE (reference sequence). The germline V and J ends were trimmed by 1 base and 11 bases, with 18 bases remaining between them. The CDR3 region is CASSLIGERPYELFF. Here the CDR3 DNA reads TGTGCCAGCAGCTTGATAGGGGAGCGACCCTACGAGCTGTTTTTT. The full variable domain, with the rest looked up from reference TRBV5-4 and TRBJ2-2, is ETGVTQSPTHLIKTRGQQVTLRCSSQSGHNTVSWYQQALGQGPQFIFQYYREEENGRGNFPPRFSGLQFPNYSSELNVNALELDDSALYLCASSLIGERPYELFFGEGSRLTVL.

This clonotype was seen repeatedly, ten times or more. The J gene is TRBJ2-3, the V gene TRBV7-8; D is unclear. CDR1 is SGHVS and CDR2 is FQNEAQ in the germline V gene. V was shortened by 5 bases and J by 2 bases, with 5 bases between the two germline ends. The length of the CDR3 is 12 residues. CDR3 bases: TGTGCCAGCAGCGTGACCACAGATACGCAGTATTTT. The encoded protein is CASSVTTDTQYF.